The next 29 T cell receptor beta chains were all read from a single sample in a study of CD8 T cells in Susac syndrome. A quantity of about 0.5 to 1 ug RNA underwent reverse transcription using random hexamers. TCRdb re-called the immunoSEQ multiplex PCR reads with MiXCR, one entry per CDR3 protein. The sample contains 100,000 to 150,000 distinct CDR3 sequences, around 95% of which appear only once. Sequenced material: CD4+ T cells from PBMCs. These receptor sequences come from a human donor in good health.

The CDR3 loop is CSARVGVNTEAFF. The CDR3 bases are TGCAGTGCTAGAGTAGGAGTGAACACTGAAGCTTTCTTT. The chain links TRBV20-1 to TRBJ1-1; D unresolved. The length of the CDR3 is 13 residues. The V end lost 1 base, the J end lost 0 bases, and 6 bases lay between the germline ends. Germline loops: CDR1 DFQATT, CDR2 SNEGSKA (reference sequence).

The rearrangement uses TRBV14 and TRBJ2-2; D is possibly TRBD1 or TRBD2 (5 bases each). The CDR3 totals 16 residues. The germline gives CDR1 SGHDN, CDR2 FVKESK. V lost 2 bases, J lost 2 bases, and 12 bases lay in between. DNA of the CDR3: TGTGCCAGCAGCCAAAAACTAGGGGAAAACACCGGGGAGCTGTTTTTT. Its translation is CASSQKLGENTGELFF.

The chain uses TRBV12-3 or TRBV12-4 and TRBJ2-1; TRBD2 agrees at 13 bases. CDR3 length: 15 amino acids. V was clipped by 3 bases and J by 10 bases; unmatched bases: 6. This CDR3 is CASSFTSGRAVEQFF. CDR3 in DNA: TGTGCCAGCAGTTTTACTAGCGGGAGGGCCGTGGAGCAGTTCTTC.

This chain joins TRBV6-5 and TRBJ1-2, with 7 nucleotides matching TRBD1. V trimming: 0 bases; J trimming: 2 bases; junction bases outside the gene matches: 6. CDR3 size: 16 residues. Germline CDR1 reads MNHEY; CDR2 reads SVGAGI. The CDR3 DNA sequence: TGTGCCAGCAGTTACTCACCACAGGGGTCCAACTATGGCTACACCTTC. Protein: CASSYSPQGSNYGYTF.

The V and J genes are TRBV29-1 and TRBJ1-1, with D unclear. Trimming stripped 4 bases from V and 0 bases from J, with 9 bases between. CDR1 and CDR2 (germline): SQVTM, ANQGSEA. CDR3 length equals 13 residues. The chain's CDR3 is CSVGRSMNTEAFF. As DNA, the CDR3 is TGCAGCGTTGGCCGGTCCATGAACACTGAAGCTTTCTTT. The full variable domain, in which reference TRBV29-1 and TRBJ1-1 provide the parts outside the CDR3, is SAVISQKPSRDICQRGTSLTIQCQVDSQVTMMFWYRQQPGQSLTLIATANQGSEATYESGFVIDKFPISRPNLTFSTLTVSNMSPEDSSIYLCSVGRSMNTEAFFGQGTRLTVV.

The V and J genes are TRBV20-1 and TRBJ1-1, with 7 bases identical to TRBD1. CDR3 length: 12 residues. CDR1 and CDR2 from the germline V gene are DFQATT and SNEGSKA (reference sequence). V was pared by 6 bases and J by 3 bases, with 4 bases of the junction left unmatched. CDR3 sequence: CSARQGDTEAFF. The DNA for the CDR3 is TGCAGTGCGCGACAGGGAGACACTGAAGCTTTCTTT.

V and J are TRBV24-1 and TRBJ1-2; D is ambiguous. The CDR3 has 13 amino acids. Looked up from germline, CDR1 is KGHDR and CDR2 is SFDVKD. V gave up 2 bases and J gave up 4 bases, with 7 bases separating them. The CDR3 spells CATSDWSSYGYTF. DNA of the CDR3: TGTGCCACCAGTGATTGGTCCAGCTATGGCTACACCTTC.

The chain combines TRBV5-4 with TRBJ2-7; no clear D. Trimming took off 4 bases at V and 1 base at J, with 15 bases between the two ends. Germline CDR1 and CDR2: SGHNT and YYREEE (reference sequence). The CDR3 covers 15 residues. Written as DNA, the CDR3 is TGTGCCAGCAGCGAGAGAAGCGCAAGTTCCTACGAGCAGTACTTC. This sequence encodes CASSERSASSYEQYF.

The CDR3 DNA reads TGTGCCAGCAGTTTTAGGCCGCCGGTTGGGGCGGATTATGGCTACACCTTC. Its translation is CASSFRPPVGADYGYTF. The chain recombines TRBV12-3 or TRBV12-4 with TRBJ1-2; TRBD1 might be the D (5 bases). Trimming shortened V by 3 bases and J by 5 bases, and 22 bases separated the two germline ends. This CDR3 contains 17 residues.

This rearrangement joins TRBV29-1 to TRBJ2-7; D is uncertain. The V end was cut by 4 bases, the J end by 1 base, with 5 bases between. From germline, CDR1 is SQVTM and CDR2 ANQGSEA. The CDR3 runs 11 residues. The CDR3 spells CSVGLSYEQYF. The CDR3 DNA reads TGCAGCGTTGGTCTGTCCTACGAGCAGTACTTC.

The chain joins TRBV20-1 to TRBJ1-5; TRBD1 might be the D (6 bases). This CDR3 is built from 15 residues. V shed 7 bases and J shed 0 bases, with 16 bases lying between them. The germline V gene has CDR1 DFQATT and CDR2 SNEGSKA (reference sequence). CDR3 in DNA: TGCAGTGTCAAGAGGACAGATTATAGCAATCAGCCCCAGCATTTT. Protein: CSVKRTDYSNQPQHF.

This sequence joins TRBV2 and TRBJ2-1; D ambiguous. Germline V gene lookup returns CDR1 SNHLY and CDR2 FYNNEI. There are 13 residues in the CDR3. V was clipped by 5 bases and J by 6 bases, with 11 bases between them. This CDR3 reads CASSKDVRNEQFF. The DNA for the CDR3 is TGTGCCAGCAGTAAGGACGTCCGCAATGAGCAGTTCTTC.

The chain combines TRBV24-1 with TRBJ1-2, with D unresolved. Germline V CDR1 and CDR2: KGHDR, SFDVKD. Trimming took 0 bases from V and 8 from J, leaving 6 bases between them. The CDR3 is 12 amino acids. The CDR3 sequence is CATSDLDDGYTF. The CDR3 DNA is TGTGCCACCAGTGATTTGGATGACGGCTACACCTTC.

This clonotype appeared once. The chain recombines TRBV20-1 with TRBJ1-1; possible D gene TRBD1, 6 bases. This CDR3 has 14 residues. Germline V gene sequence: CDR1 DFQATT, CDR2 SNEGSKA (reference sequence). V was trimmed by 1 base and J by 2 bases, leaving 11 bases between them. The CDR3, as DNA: TGCAGTGCTAGAGCACAGACAGGAAACACTGAAGCTTTCTTT. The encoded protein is CSARAQTGNTEAFF.

The CDR3 DNA reads TGTGCCAGCAGCCCTGTAGCGGTTGCCGCTGGAAACACCATATATTTT. Residues: CASSPVAVAAGNTIYF. This sequence joins TRBV7-2 and TRBJ1-3; D remains unclear. Between the trimmed V and J ends, which lost 5 bases and 2 bases, there was a span of 16 bases. The CDR3 totals 16 residues. Germline values: CDR1 SGHTA, CDR2 FQGNSA.

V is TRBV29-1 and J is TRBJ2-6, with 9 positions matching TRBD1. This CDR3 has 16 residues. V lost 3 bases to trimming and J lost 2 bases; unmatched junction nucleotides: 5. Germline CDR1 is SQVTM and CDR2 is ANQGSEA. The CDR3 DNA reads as TGCAGCGTTGAGGGACAGGGTAGCGCTGGGGCCAACGTCCTGACTTTC. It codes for CSVEGQGSAGANVLTF.

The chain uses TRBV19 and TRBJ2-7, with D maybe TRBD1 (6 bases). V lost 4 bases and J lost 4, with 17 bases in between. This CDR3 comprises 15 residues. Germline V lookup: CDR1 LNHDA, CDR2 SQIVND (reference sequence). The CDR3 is CASSSPGERGYEQYF. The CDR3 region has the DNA TGTGCCAGTAGTAGCCCCGGGGAGAGGGGGTACGAGCAGTACTTC.

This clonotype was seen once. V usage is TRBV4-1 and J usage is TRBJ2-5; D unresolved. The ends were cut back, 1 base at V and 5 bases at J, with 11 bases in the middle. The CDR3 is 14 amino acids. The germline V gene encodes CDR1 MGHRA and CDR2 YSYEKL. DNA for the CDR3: TGCGCCAGCAGCCAAGTACAACCGCCGGAGACCCAGTACTTC. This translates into CASSQVQPPETQYF.

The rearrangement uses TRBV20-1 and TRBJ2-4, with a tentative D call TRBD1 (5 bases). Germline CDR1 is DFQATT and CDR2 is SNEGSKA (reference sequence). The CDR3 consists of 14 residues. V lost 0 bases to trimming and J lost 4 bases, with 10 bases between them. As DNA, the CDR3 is TGCAGTGCTAGAGACGACAGAGCTAAAAACATTCAGTACTTC. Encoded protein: CSARDDRAKNIQYF.

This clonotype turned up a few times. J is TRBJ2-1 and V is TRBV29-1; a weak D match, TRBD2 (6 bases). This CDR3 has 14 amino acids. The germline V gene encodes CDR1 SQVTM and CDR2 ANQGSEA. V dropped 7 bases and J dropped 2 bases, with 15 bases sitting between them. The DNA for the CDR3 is TGCAGCGCTCTAGCGTTTGACCCCTACAATGAGCAGTTCTTC. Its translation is CSALAFDPYNEQFF.

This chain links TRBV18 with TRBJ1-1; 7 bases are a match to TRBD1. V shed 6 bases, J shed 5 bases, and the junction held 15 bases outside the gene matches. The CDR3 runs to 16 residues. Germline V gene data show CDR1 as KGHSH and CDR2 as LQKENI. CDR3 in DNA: TGTGCCAGCTCGCTACGACAGGGAGGGTGGGGAACTGAAGCTTTCTTT. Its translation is CASSLRQGGWGTEAFF. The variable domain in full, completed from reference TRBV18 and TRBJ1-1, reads NAGVMQNPRHLVRRRGQEARLRCSPMKGHSHVYWYRQLPEEGLKFMVYLQKENIIDESGMPKERFSAEFPKEGPSILRIQQVVRGDSAAYFCASSLRQGGWGTEAFFGQGTRLTVV.

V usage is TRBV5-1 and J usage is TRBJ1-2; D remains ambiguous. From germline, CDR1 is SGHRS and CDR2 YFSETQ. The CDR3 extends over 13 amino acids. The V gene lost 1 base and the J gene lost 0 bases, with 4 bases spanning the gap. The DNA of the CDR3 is TGCGCCAGCAGCTTGCAGGCTAACTATGGCTACACCTTC. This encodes CASSLQANYGYTF.

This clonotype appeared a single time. CDR3 region: CASSLNKGRQETQYF. In nucleotides, the CDR3 is TGTGCCAGCAGCTTGAATAAGGGTCGCCAAGAGACCCAGTACTTC. The chain links TRBV7-2 to TRBJ2-5, with D unclear. The CDR3 is 15 residues long. Per the germline V gene, CDR1 is SGHTA and CDR2 is FQGNSA. V was trimmed by 3 bases and J by 1 base, leaving 12 bases between them.

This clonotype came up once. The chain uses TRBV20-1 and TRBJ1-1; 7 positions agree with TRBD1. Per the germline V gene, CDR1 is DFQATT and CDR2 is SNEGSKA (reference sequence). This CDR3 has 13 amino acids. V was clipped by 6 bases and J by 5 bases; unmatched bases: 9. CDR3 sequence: CSATGTDWTEAFF. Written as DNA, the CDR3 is TGCAGTGCAACCGGGACAGATTGGACTGAAGCTTTCTTT.

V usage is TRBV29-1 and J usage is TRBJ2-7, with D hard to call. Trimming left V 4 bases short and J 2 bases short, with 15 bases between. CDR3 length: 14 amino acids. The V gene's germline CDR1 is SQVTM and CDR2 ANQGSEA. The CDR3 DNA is TGCAGCGTTGCGAGTCGGCTATACCCCTACGAGCAGTACTTC. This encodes CSVASRLYPYEQYF.

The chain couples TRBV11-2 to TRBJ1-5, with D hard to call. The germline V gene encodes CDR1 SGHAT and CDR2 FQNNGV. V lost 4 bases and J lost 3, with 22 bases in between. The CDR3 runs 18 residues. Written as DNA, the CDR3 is TGTGCCAGCAGCTCACCCCCGGGCAGCCTTAGAGACAATCAGCCCCAGCATTTT. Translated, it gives CASSSPPGSLRDNQPQHF.

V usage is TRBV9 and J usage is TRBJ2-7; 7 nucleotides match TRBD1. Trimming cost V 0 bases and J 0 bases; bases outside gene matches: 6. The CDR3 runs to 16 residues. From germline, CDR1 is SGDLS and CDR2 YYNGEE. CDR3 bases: TGTGCCAGCAGCGTAGCTTCGTCAGGGGGCTCCTACGAGCAGTACTTC. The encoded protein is CASSVASSGGSYEQYF.

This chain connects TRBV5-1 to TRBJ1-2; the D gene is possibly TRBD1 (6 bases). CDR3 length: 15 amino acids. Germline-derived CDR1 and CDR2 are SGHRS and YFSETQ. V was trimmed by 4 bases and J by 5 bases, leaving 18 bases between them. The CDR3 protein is CASSLQTGSHYGYTF. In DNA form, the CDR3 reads TGCGCCAGCAGCCTACAGACAGGATCGCATTATGGCTACACCTTC.

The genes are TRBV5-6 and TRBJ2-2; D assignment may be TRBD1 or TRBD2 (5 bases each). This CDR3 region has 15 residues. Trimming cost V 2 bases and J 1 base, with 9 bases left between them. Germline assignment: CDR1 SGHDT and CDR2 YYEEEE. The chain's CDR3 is CASSFGAGNTGELFF. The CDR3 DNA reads TGTGCCAGCAGCTTCGGGGCAGGGAACACCGGGGAGCTGTTTTTT.